This record looks at one TCR beta chain sequence and its context. Its antigen is currently not known. Base qualities were left out, and no much larger clone turns up one base away. The CDR3 runs 17 amino acids, cysteine and phenylalanine included. CDR3 DNA is the only sequence kept; it has 51 bases, read in frame from the first base. The germline V gene (reference sequence) gives CDR1 as MNHEY and CDR2 as SMNVEV. V lost 5 bases and J lost 2 bases, and the count of bases not matched to a germline gene is 8. These data belong to a study of T cell changes during pregnancy in multiple sclerosis (dated by TCRdb to 2018 to 2020). For context, the study as a whole: The study examined how the T cell repertoire changed over the course of pregnancy in women with multiple sclerosis.

The library was made by the immunoSEQ multiplex PCR assay. The immuneACCESS repertoire file appears here via TCRdb, limited to in-frame rearrangements. These files lack a portion of the clones; in checked studies, under half of the deficit traces to unresolved V genes, and the cause of the others is not known. The sample table holds about 60,000 clones, of which about nine tenths were seen once. Of the sample, 2% to 2.5% is held by the ten largest clones. This TCR came from a female donor with multiple sclerosis, enrolled in a pregnancy study. The sample consisted of peripheral blood, taken in the first trimester of pregnancy. The rearranged segments are TRBV27 and TRBJ2-3, with 12 bases aligning to TRBD2. The DNA sequence follows: TGTGCCAGCAGTCCCCTGGGACTAGCGGGTTTCACAGATACGCAGTATTTT. This gives the protein CASSPLGLAGFTDTQYF.